The source of this T cell receptor (beta chain) is a study of CD8+CD57+ T cells in acquired aplastic anemia. Study as a whole: On average, sorted CD4+ and CD8+ cells gave approximately 3.5 ug of DNA.

The use of genomic DNA as template underpinned the TCR beta VDJ and CDR3 profiling. TCRdb recomputed calls from the reads with MiXCR, one row per CDR3 protein. The sample has 100,000 to 150,000 distinct CDR3 sequences; over 30% are singletons. Flow cytometry had shown expanded CD8+CD57+ cells in the patients chosen for sequencing. The patients, all of them, had severe acquired aplastic anemia. No therapy had been given to the patients at the time of blood sampling. The study's findings and limits: Shared by patients and controls, fewer than 30 CD8+ CDR3s were abundant in patients.

Note on this clonotype: Its matching antigen is unknown.

CDR3 length: 14 residues. Trimming removed 3 bases at V and 0 bases at J, with 9 bases between. Germline CDR1 MNHEY, CDR2 SMNVEV (reference sequence). Sequenced input: sorted CD4+, CD8+, or CD8+CD57+ T cells (not recorded which) from PBMCs. The clonotype originates from a human donor with aplastic anemia. The V call is TRBV27, the J call TRBJ2-7; weak D call: TRBD2 (6 bases). The CDR3 here is CASSFTSSSYEQYF. The CDR3 DNA follows: TGTGCCAGCAGTTTCACTAGCTCCTCCTACGAGCAGTACTTC.